Sequencing of this TCR beta chain was carried out in a study of OX40 agonist ivuxolimab in advanced cancers. The study's findings and limits: What antigens the expanded peripheral T cells recognized was never established.

TCRdb's copy holds only in-frame clones and misses some; the assay was immunoSEQ multiplex PCR. This sample yields over 15,000 clones, of which about 81% are seen a single time; around two fifths belongs to the top ten. Concerning this clone: Its matching antigen is unknown.

Sample: CD4+ or CD8+ T cells sorted from blood, taken in a trial of the OX40 agonist ivuxolimab. This TCR came from an adult with an advanced solid tumor such as melanoma, head and neck, liver or kidney cancer.

The CDR3 spells CASSAEDSGQETQYF. The CDR3, as DNA: TGTGCCAGCAGCGCAGAGGACTCAGGCCAAGAGACCCAGTACTTC. The gene calls are TRBV9 and TRBJ2-5, with D maybe TRBD2 (5 bases). Per the germline V gene, CDR1 is SGDLS and CDR2 is YYNGEE. With 3 bases removed from V and 1 base from J, the gap between germline ends came to 13 bases. The CDR3 totals 15 residues.